Each of the 24 T cell receptor beta chains below was sequenced from the same sample in a study of T cells in women clearing cervical HPV infection. This table comes from immunoSEQ multiplex PCR, and its TCRdb copy is limited to in-frame clones, with some not included. The sample's table shows tens of thousands of clones. Sequenced: blood buffy coat. These TCRs come from a woman between 18 and 70 years old with a cervical HPV16 infection that either progressed to CIN3+ or cleared (not recorded which).

On this clone: The observed sequence ends 3 residues before the CDR3 terminus, with the missing tail filled in from the germline J gene. The chain joins TRBV18 to TRBJ1-1; a weak D match, TRBD1 (5 bases). Germline CDR1 is KGHSH and CDR2 is LQKENI. This CDR3 contains 13 residues. The covered CDR3 bases are TGTGCCAGCTCAGGGGCCCAAACAGATACG. Amino acids: CASSGAQTDT. In full, the CDR3 is CASSGAQTDTAFF.

A note on this clone: The CDR3 end falls 3 residues outside the read, so it is completed with the germline J gene. The rearrangement uses TRBV30 and TRBJ1-6; 7 bases are a match to TRBD1. V lost 3 bases and J lost 0; bases outside the gene matches: 5. Germline loops: CDR1 GTSNPN, CDR2 SVGIG (reference sequence). The CDR3 contains 16 residues. The DNA read from the CDR3 is TGTGCCTGGAGCGGACAGGCCGCCTCCTATAATTCACCC. Translating it yields CAWSGQAASYNSP. The complete CDR3 reads CAWSGQAASYNSPLHF.

Details on this clone: Read data end 3 residues before the CDR3 end; the end is taken from the germline J gene. The gene calls are TRBV7-8 and TRBJ1-1, with D possibly matching TRBD1 (6 bases). This CDR3 region has 14 residues. Per the germline V gene, CDR1 is SGHVS and CDR2 is FQNEAQ. V dropped 5 bases and J dropped 1 base, with 11 bases sitting between them. CDR3 bases read: TGTGCCAGCAGCGTGGGGGGGCAGAACACTGAA. This gives the protein CASSVGGQNTE. The whole CDR3 region reads CASSVGGQNTEAFF.

Comments on this clone: Read coverage stops 3 residues before the CDR3 terminus; the germline J gene supplies the remainder. This sequence joins TRBV27 and TRBJ2-1; 11 positions match TRBD2. The CDR3 is made up of 14 amino acids. The germline V gene has CDR1 MNHEY and CDR2 SMNVEV (reference sequence). Germline trimming cut 7 bases from V and 6 bases from J; bases unmatched to any gene: 5. Here the CDR3 reads CASNSGLAVNEQFF. Incomplete CDR3 DNA: TGTGCCAGCAATTCGGGACTAGCGGTCAATGAG.

Notes on this clone: From the germline J gene comes the end of the CDR3, since the read stops 3 residues before it. The chain links TRBV6-1 to TRBJ2-7, with 10 positions matching TRBD2. Germline CDR1 reads MNHNS; CDR2 reads SASEGT. V was clipped by 4 bases and J by 4 bases; unmatched bases: 4. The CDR3 contains 14 residues. Partial CDR3 DNA: TGTGCCAGCAGTGTACTAGCGGGGACTTACGAG. This translates into CASSVLAGTYE. The full CDR3 is CASSVLAGTYEQYF.

Note on this clone: The DNA ends 3 residues before the CDR3 does, and the rest of the CDR3 is filled in from the germline J gene. The V gene is TRBV30, the J gene TRBJ2-3; TRBD2 matches at 11 bases. CDR1 is GTSNPN and CDR2 is SVGIG in the germline V gene (reference sequence). The CDR3 runs to 14 residues. CDR3 protein: CAWSVTSGSETQYF. The sequenced part of the CDR3 DNA is TGTGCCTGGAGTGTAACTAGCGGGAGTGAGACG.

Of note for this clone: From the germline J gene comes the end of the CDR3, since the read stops 3 residues before it. The rearrangement joins TRBV11-2 to TRBJ2-7; D uncertain. The germline gives CDR1 SGHAT, CDR2 FQNNGV. The CDR3 runs 14 residues. V dropped 5 bases and J dropped 3 bases, with 14 bases sitting between them. This CDR3 is CASSPPNSDYEQYF. The CDR3 bases that were read are TGTGCCAGCAGCCCGCCTAACTCCGACTACGAG.

Worth noting for this clone: Coverage ceases 3 residues before the CDR3 finishes, and the germline J gene fills in the end. The chain carries TRBV7-9 and TRBJ2-4; 8 bases agree with TRBD1. There are 15 residues in the CDR3. Germline lookup yields CDR1 SEHNR and CDR2 FQNEAQ (reference sequence). The CDR3 here is CASSSGGWPLETQYF. The covered CDR3 bases are TGTGCCAGCAGCTCAGGGGGCTGGCCTCTGGAGACT.

Note on this clone: Coverage ceases 3 residues before the CDR3 finishes, and the germline J gene fills in the end. The rearrangement links TRBV5-1 to TRBJ2-1; a possible D gene is TRBD2 (6 bases). V lost 3 bases, J lost 8 bases, and 9 bases lay in between. CDR3 length: 12 amino acids. CDR1 SGHRS and CDR2 YFSETQ come from the germline V gene. The CDR3 protein is CASSSRGYEQFF. The sequenced part of the CDR3 DNA is TGCGCCAGCAGCTCACGGGGGTATGAG.

A note on this clone: The DNA ends 3 residues before the CDR3 does, and the rest of the CDR3 is filled in from the germline J gene. The chain has TRBV29-1 and TRBJ1-1, with D maybe TRBD1 (5 bases). The V gene's germline CDR1 is SQVTM and CDR2 ANQGSEA. This CDR3 region has 11 residues. Trimming removed 8 bases at V and 0 bases at J, with 7 bases between. Incomplete CDR3 DNA: TGCAGCTGGGGCCTGAACACTGAA. It codes for CSWGLNTE. The whole CDR3 sequence reads CSWGLNTEAFF.

As to this clone: The DNA ends 3 residues before the CDR3 does, and the rest of the CDR3 is filled in from the germline J gene. This chain uses TRBV29-1 with TRBJ2-4, with a tentative D call TRBD1 (6 bases). The germline CDR1 and CDR2 sequences are SQVTM and ANQGSEA. The CDR3 has 12 amino acids. CDR3 DNA, as far as it was read: TGCAGCGTTGACGGACAGATACATGGT. Translating it yields CSVDGQIHG. The CDR3 in its entirety is CSVDGQIHGQYF.

A remark on this clone: The read is 3 residues too short to cover the CDR3 end, so that end is filled in from the germline J gene. This chain uses TRBV5-1 with TRBJ2-3, with 10 nucleotides matching TRBD1. This CDR3 has 15 amino acids. J was trimmed by 2 bases and V by 5 bases; bases with no gene match: 5. From germline, CDR1 is SGHRS and CDR2 YFSETQ. The CDR3 reads CASRGQGLVTDTQYF. CDR3 DNA (partial): TGCGCCAGCAGGGGACAGGGGTTGGTCACAGATACG.

Remarks on this clone: The read falls 3 residues short of the CDR3 end, and the missing part is taken from the germline J gene. This chain links TRBV4-1 with TRBJ2-5; 7 nucleotides agree with TRBD2. The CDR3 spans 18 residues. Germline-derived CDR1 and CDR2 are MGHRA and YSYEKL. V dropped 0 bases and J dropped 2; count of bases not matched to a gene: 12. The DNA read from the CDR3 is TGCGCCAGCAGCCAAGATGGGTCCTCTAGCGGTCTACAAGAGACC. It encodes CASSQDGSSSGLQET. The entire CDR3 reads CASSQDGSSSGLQETQYF.

A word on this clone: The CDR3 end is not reached by the read, which stops 3 residues before it; the germline J gene fills it in. The chain links TRBV6-2 or TRBV6-3 to TRBJ1-5; TRBD1 might be the D (6 bases). Germline values: CDR1 MNHEY, CDR2 SVGEGT. This CDR3 region has 11 residues. The covered CDR3 bases are TGTGCCAGCAGTTCAGGGGAACCC. Translated: CASSSGEP. The full-length CDR3 reads as CASSSGEPQHF.

The CDR3 region is CASSLDTGLYQPQHF. The CDR3 bases that were read are TGTGCCAGCAGCCTCGACACAGGGTTGTATCAGCCC. This rearrangement joins TRBV5-8 to TRBJ1-5, with D perhaps TRBD1 (6 bases). The read ends 3 residues early relative to the CDR3; the germline J gene fills the gap. Germline values: CDR1 SGHTS, CDR2 YDEGEE. The V gene lost 4 bases and the J gene lost 5 bases, with 16 bases spanning the gap. This CDR3 is 15 amino acids long.

Notes on this clone: With the read ending 3 residues before the CDR3 end, the germline J gene is used to fill in that end. The chain is built from TRBV13 and TRBJ2-7, with 7 bases lining up with TRBD2. Germline CDR1 PRHDT, CDR2 FYEKMQ (reference sequence). Trimming took 4 bases from V and 4 from J; bases not matched to a gene: 7. The CDR3 is 14 residues long. The sequenced CDR3 bases are TGTGCCAGCAGCTCAATGGGGGGGAGTTACGAG. Its translation: CASSSMGGSYE. The entire CDR3 protein is CASSSMGGSYEQYF.

Worth noting for this clone: The read comes to an end 3 residues before the CDR3 does, leaving the germline J gene to fill in the end. The chain joins TRBV5-6 to TRBJ2-3; a weak D match, TRBD2 (5 bases). The CDR3 covers 15 residues. Per germline, CDR1 SGHDT and CDR2 YYEEEE. CDR3 bases read: TGTGCCAGCAGCTTGAGGTTGGCCCGAGGGCAGCCG. Protein: CASSLRLARGQP. In full, the CDR3 reads CASSLRLARGQPQYF.

Notes on this clone: The read terminates 3 residues ahead of where the CDR3 ends, so the germline J gene completes it. This chain links TRBV7-8 with TRBJ1-1; weak D call: TRBD1 (5 bases). The CDR3 sequence is 14 residues long. From germline, CDR1 is SGHVS and CDR2 FQNEAQ. Trimming took off 5 bases at V and 1 base at J, with 11 bases between the two ends. This CDR3 is CASSPGHQNTEAFF. CDR3 bases read: TGTGCCAGCAGCCCAGGGCACCAGAACACTGAA.

Concerning this clone: From the germline J gene comes the end of the CDR3, since the read stops 3 residues before it. The chain has TRBV5-4 and TRBJ2-7, with 8 bases that match TRBD1. The CDR3 is made up of 15 amino acids. V lost 4 bases, J lost 4 bases, and 10 bases stayed unmatched. CDR1 SGHNT and CDR2 YYREEE come from the germline V gene (reference sequence). The CDR3 spells CASSDAGTGTYEQYF. The part of the CDR3 DNA that was read is TGTGCCAGCAGCGACGCCGGGACAGGAACTTACGAG.

To note about this clone: The read finishes 3 residues shy of the CDR3 end, and the germline J gene is used to complete it. This chain uses TRBV9 with TRBJ2-1, with D possibly TRBD2 on 6 matching bases. The CDR3 runs to 14 residues. CDR1 and CDR2 from the germline V gene are SGDLS and YYNGEE. The V gene lost 4 bases and the J gene lost 4 bases, with 12 bases spanning the gap. This chain's CDR3 is CASSRGGVYNEQFF. Incomplete CDR3 DNA: TGTGCCAGCAGCCGGGGCGGGGTGTACAATGAG.

On this clone: The missing CDR3 end, 3 residues past where the read stops, is filled in from the germline J gene. The V call is TRBV7-2, the J call TRBJ1-2; D may be TRBD1 (5 bases). Germline assignment: CDR1 SGHTA and CDR2 FQGNSA. The CDR3 has 16 amino acids. Partial CDR3 DNA: TGTGCCAGCAGCTTAGCGCCTGGGACTAGATCCAATGAC. It encodes CASSLAPGTRSND. The whole CDR3 reads CASSLAPGTRSNDYTF. Drawing the rest from reference TRBV7-2 and TRBJ1-2, the complete variable domain is GAGVSQSPSNKVTEKGKDVELRCDPISGHTALYWYRQSLGQGLEFLIYFQGNSAPDKSGLPSDRFSAERTGGSVSTLTIQRTQQEDSAVYLCASSLAPGTRSNDYTFGSGTRLTVV.

As concerns this clone: The missing CDR3 end, 3 residues past where the read stops, is filled in from the germline J gene. The V call is TRBV12-3 or TRBV12-4, the J call TRBJ2-5, with D perhaps matching TRBD2 (6 bases). The length of the CDR3 is 14 residues. CDR3 protein: CASSFSGPADTQYF. The covered CDR3 bases are TGTGCCAGCAGCTTTAGCGGACCCGCAGATACC.

The sequenced part of the CDR3 DNA is TGCAGTGCTACTTCCCTTGGGCACTACGAG. Translated: CSATSLGHYE. The complete CDR3 protein is CSATSLGHYEQYF. V is TRBV20-1 and J is TRBJ2-7; D remains ambiguous. The read gets to within 3 residues of the CDR3 end, and the germline J gene fills in the rest. The CDR3 runs 13 residues. The germline V gene encodes CDR1 DFQATT and CDR2 SNEGSKA (reference sequence). Trimming took 4 bases from V and 3 from J, leaving 13 bases between them.

This clone is medium-sized by frequency. The read stops 3 residues short of the end of the CDR3; the missing end is completed from the germline J gene. The V call is TRBV29-1, the J call TRBJ2-2, with unresolved D. This CDR3 has 11 residues. With 6 bases removed from V and 0 bases from J, the gap between germline ends came to 2 bases. The germline V gene encodes CDR1 SQVTM and CDR2 ANQGSEA. The CDR3 bases that were read are TGCAGCGTCTCGAACACCGGGGAG. Translation: CSVSNTGE. The entire CDR3 protein reads CSVSNTGELFF.